This TCR beta chain was recovered during a study of cytomegalovirus exposure and HLA in healthy donors. For the study at large: Samples from HLA-typed donors yielded around 79 million unique TCRs in an early data release.

Findings and limits, study-wide: In a later analysis, compared with equally common non-associated chains, HLA-associated beta chains were more expanded. When a later analysis was performed, an Asian-associated ancestry cluster reportedly had fewer N-insertions than the approximately 680-donor mean. Sequencing probably produced one cluster of sequence variants that were highly shared.

About this clone itself: The antigen is not known.

The PCR ran on 60 Vbeta and 13 Jbeta primers. Profiling relied on immunoSEQ multiplex PCR, and the TCRdb table lists in-frame clones only, not all of them. The repertoire consists of 150,000 to 200,000 clones, with around 85% occurring once and the leading ten covering approximately 8.5%. This CDR3 contains 20 residues. The germline V gene encodes CDR1 MNHEY and CDR2 SMNVEV (reference sequence). V was pared by 5 bases and J by 6 bases, with 23 bases of the junction left unmatched. Material for sequencing was PBMCs. This chain uses TRBV27 with TRBJ1-5; 9 bases are a match to TRBD1. The TCR originated in a young man in good health and CMV-seropositive. The CDR3 loop is CASSLRGTGMWELPIQPQHF. The CDR3 bases are TGTGCCAGCAGTCTGCGAGGGACAGGGATGTGGGAACTACCAATTCAGCCCCAGCATTTT.